Listed below are T cell receptor beta chains from one sample, sequenced in a study of T cell changes during pregnancy in multiple sclerosis. Libraries were prepared by immunoSEQ multiplex PCR; TCRdb keeps only in-frame clonotypes and omits some of them. The sample lists about 79,000 clones, 93% occurring once. The sample in question was peripheral blood, obtained in the second trimester of pregnancy. These receptors were taken from a female donor in good health, enrolled as a control in a pregnancy study. Both conserved end residues are part of each CDR3. Fields, in order: CDR3 DNA, CDR3 protein, D gene, clone size, V gene, J gene. A D gene is named only where the DNA matches it firmly. The size field is filled for only some rows; it gives once, few, many or a size class.

CDR3nt: TGTGCCAGCAACCAAGACCGGGAAGAGACCCAGTACTTC
CDR3aa: CASNQDREETQYF
d_gene: -
abundance: -
v_gene: TRBV2
j_gene: TRBJ2-5

CDR3nt: TGCGCCAGCAGCTTGGGTTTGGGACAGGGGGCAGTTTATGGCTACACCTTC
CDR3aa: CASSLGLGQGAVYGYTF
d_gene: TRBD1
abundance: -
v_gene: TRBV5-1
j_gene: TRBJ1-2

CDR3nt: TGTGCCAGCAGCCAGGGGGCGCGGGGCTACACCTTC
CDR3aa: CASSQGARGYTF
d_gene: TRBD1
abundance: few
v_gene: TRBV2
j_gene: TRBJ1-2

CDR3nt: TGTGCCAGCACTCTCGTAGATTATAGCAATCAGCCCCAGCATTTT
CDR3aa: CASTLVDYSNQPQHF
d_gene: -
abundance: -
v_gene: TRBV6-1
j_gene: TRBJ1-5

CDR3nt: TGTGCCAGCAGCCCACCAGCCGGGCCCAGGGGAACTGAAGCTTTCTTT
CDR3aa: CASSPPAGPRGTEAFF
d_gene: -
abundance: once
v_gene: TRBV7-8
j_gene: TRBJ1-1

CDR3nt: TGTGCCAGTAGTCTCTCCTTATATGAAAAACTGTTTTTT
CDR3aa: CASSLSLYEKLFF
d_gene: -
abundance: once
v_gene: TRBV19
j_gene: TRBJ1-4

CDR3nt: TGTGCCATCAAGGCTGGGCGGGACAGTAATAGCGATCAGCCCCAGCATTTT
CDR3aa: CAIKAGRDSNSDQPQHF
d_gene: TRBD1
abundance: -
v_gene: TRBV10-3
j_gene: TRBJ1-5

CDR3nt: TGTGCCAGCAGAGAAATGGACAGAACTGGAAACACCATATATTTT
CDR3aa: CASREMDRTGNTIYF
d_gene: -
abundance: -
v_gene: TRBV6-1
j_gene: TRBJ1-3

CDR3nt: TGTGCCAGCAGCGTAGCTTCAAGGGGGTCCTACGAGCAGTACTTC
CDR3aa: CASSVASRGSYEQYF
d_gene: -
abundance: -
v_gene: TRBV9
j_gene: TRBJ2-7

CDR3nt: TGCGCCAGCAGCCAGCTTAGCGGGGGGGCCGCTTCTAGCACAGATACGCAGTATTTT
CDR3aa: CASSQLSGGAASSTDTQYF
d_gene: TRBD2
abundance: once
v_gene: TRBV5-1
j_gene: TRBJ2-3

CDR3nt: TGTGCCAGTAGTGCCACAGGGTCCTACACTGAAGCTTTCTTT
CDR3aa: CASSATGSYTEAFF
d_gene: -
abundance: -
v_gene: TRBV19
j_gene: TRBJ1-1

CDR3nt: TGCGCCAGCAGCTTGGGGGACAGGGGAGGGCTGAACACCGGGGAGCTGTTTTTT
CDR3aa: CASSLGDRGGLNTGELFF
d_gene: TRBD1
abundance: -
v_gene: TRBV5-1
j_gene: TRBJ2-2

CDR3nt: TGTGCCAGCAGTTACGGCAGCTATGGCTACACCTTC
CDR3aa: CASSYGSYGYTF
d_gene: -
abundance: -
v_gene: TRBV6-5
j_gene: TRBJ1-2

CDR3nt: TGTGCCAGCAGTGACCCAGGGGCAGGGATGAGTGGCTACACCTTC
CDR3aa: CASSDPGAGMSGYTF
d_gene: -
abundance: once
v_gene: TRBV6-4
j_gene: TRBJ1-2

CDR3nt: TGTGCCAGCAGCTTTAACAGATACGATGGCTACACCTTC
CDR3aa: CASSFNRYDGYTF
d_gene: -
abundance: -
v_gene: TRBV7-3
j_gene: TRBJ1-2

CDR3nt: TGTGCCAGCAGCCTGGACAGTAAGAGGCATGAAAAACTGTTTTTT
CDR3aa: CASSLDSKRHEKLFF
d_gene: -
abundance: -
v_gene: TRBV7-2
j_gene: TRBJ1-4

CDR3nt: TGCGCCAGCAGCCAAGAGGGAGGTAACACCATATATTTT
CDR3aa: CASSQEGGNTIYF
d_gene: -
abundance: -
v_gene: TRBV4-1
j_gene: TRBJ1-3

CDR3nt: TGTGCCAGCTCACGAGGACAGGACGACGAAAAACTGTTTTTT
CDR3aa: CASSRGQDDEKLFF
d_gene: TRBD1
abundance: -
v_gene: TRBV18
j_gene: TRBJ1-4

CDR3nt: TGTGCCAGCAGCGTAGACAGGGGGGCCTCCTACGAGCAGTACTTC
CDR3aa: CASSVDRGASYEQYF
d_gene: TRBD1
abundance: -
v_gene: TRBV9
j_gene: TRBJ2-7

CDR3nt: TGCAGTGGGGGGGATGGCTATGGCTACACCTTC
CDR3aa: CSGGDGYGYTF
d_gene: -
abundance: -
v_gene: TRBV20-1
j_gene: TRBJ1-2

CDR3nt: TGTGCCAGCAGAATCGGACTGACTTCGGTGCAGTACTTC
CDR3aa: CASRIGLTSVQYF
d_gene: -
abundance: once
v_gene: TRBV2
j_gene: TRBJ2-7

CDR3nt: TGTGCCAGCAGTGTCGGGGGGGAGACCCAGTACTTC
CDR3aa: CASSVGGETQYF
d_gene: TRBD2
abundance: -
v_gene: TRBV2
j_gene: TRBJ2-5

CDR3nt: TGTGCCAGCAGCCCAGGGCGGTCAAATTATGGCTACACCTTC
CDR3aa: CASSPGRSNYGYTF
d_gene: -
abundance: few
v_gene: TRBV11-2
j_gene: TRBJ1-2

CDR3nt: TGTGCCAGTAGTCCCAGTATCTCCTACGAGCAGTACTTC
CDR3aa: CASSPSISYEQYF
d_gene: -
abundance: -
v_gene: TRBV19
j_gene: TRBJ2-7

CDR3nt: TGTGCCAGCACTAGCGCCGCGGGCTCCTACGAGCAGTACTTC
CDR3aa: CASTSAAGSYEQYF
d_gene: -
abundance: -
v_gene: TRBV2
j_gene: TRBJ2-7

CDR3nt: TGTGCCAGCTTACCACAGGGGAGGACTGAAGCTTTCTTT
CDR3aa: CASLPQGRTEAFF
d_gene: TRBD1
abundance: -
v_gene: TRBV7-9
j_gene: TRBJ1-1

CDR3nt: TGTGCCAGCAGCCCCACCATCGGGGAGCGTGAGACCCAGTACTTC
CDR3aa: CASSPTIGERETQYF
d_gene: -
abundance: -
v_gene: TRBV11-3
j_gene: TRBJ2-5

CDR3nt: TGTGCCAGCAGTGAGGTCAGGGGACCAAACAATGAGCAGTTCTTC
CDR3aa: CASSEVRGPNNEQFF
d_gene: -
abundance: -
v_gene: TRBV2
j_gene: TRBJ2-1

CDR3nt: TGTGCCAGCAGTGACGGGACTAGCGGGGGGGCAGATACGCAGTATTTT
CDR3aa: CASSDGTSGGADTQYF
d_gene: TRBD2
abundance: -
v_gene: TRBV6-4
j_gene: TRBJ2-3

CDR3nt: TGTGCCAGCACGGCGGGACGAGAGACCCAGTACTTC
CDR3aa: CASTAGRETQYF
d_gene: -
abundance: -
v_gene: TRBV2
j_gene: TRBJ2-5

CDR3nt: TGTGCCATCAGCTCCGGGACAGATAATTCACCCCTCCACTTT
CDR3aa: CAISSGTDNSPLHF
d_gene: TRBD1
abundance: -
v_gene: TRBV10-3
j_gene: TRBJ1-6

CDR3nt: TGTGCCAGCAGCCCCGGGGGGGCTGGGGCCAACGTCCTGACTTTC
CDR3aa: CASSPGGAGANVLTF
d_gene: TRBD2
abundance: -
v_gene: TRBV7-2
j_gene: TRBJ2-6

CDR3nt: TGTGCCAGCAGTTCGGACAACGACAATTCACCCCTCCACTTT
CDR3aa: CASSSDNDNSPLHF
d_gene: -
abundance: -
v_gene: TRBV7-9
j_gene: TRBJ1-6

CDR3nt: TGTGCCAGCAGTGAAACACAACAGGGATATAGCAATCAGCCCCAGCATTTT
CDR3aa: CASSETQQGYSNQPQHF
d_gene: -
abundance: -
v_gene: TRBV27
j_gene: TRBJ1-5

CDR3nt: TGTGCCAGCAGCGCCGACAGTTTGATAAAGACCCAGTACTTC
CDR3aa: CASSADSLIKTQYF
d_gene: -
abundance: once
v_gene: TRBV9
j_gene: TRBJ2-5

CDR3nt: TGTGCCAGCAGTCCTACAGGGGGCGCCGGGCAGTTCTTC
CDR3aa: CASSPTGGAGQFF
d_gene: TRBD1
abundance: -
v_gene: TRBV2
j_gene: TRBJ2-1

CDR3nt: TGTGCCAGCAGCCACCTGCTGGGACTCGACTCCTACAATGAGCAGTTCTTC
CDR3aa: CASSHLLGLDSYNEQFF
d_gene: -
abundance: -
v_gene: TRBV5-4
j_gene: TRBJ2-1